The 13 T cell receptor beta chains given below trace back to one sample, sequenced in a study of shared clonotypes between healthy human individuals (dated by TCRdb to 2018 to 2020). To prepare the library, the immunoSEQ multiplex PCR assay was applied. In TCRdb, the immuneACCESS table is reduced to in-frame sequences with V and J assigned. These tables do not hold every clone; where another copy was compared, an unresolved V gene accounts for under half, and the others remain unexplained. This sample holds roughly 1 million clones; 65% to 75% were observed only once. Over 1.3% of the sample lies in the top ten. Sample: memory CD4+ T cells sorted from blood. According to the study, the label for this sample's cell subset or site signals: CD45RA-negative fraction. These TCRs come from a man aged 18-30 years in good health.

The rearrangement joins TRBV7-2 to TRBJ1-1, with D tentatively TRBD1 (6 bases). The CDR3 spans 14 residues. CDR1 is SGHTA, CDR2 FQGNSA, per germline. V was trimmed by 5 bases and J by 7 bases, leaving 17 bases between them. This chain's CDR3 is CASSGSQGYGEAFF. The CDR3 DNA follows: TGTGCCAGCAGCGGCTCACAGGGATACGGTGAAGCTTTCTTT.

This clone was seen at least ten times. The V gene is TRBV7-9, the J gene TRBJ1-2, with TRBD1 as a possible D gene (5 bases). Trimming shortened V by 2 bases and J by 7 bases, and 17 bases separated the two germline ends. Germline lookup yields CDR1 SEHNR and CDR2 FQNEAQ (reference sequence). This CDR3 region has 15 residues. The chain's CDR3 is CASSLLEGSPFGYTF. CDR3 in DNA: TGTGCCAGCAGCTTACTCGAGGGGTCCCCTTTTGGCTACACCTTC.

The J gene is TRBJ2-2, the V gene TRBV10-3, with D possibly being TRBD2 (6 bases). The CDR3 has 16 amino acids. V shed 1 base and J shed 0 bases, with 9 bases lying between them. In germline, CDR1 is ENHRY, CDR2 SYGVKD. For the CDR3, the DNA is TGTGCCATCAGTGAGTTCGGCGGGGCGAACACCGGGGAGCTGTTTTTT. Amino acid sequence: CAISEFGGANTGELFF.

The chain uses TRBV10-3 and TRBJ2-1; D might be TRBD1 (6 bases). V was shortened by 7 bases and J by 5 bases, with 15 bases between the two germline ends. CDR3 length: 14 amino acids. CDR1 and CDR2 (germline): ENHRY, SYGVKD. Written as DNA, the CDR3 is TGTGCCATCACCACGGGGACATTGGACAATGAGCAGTTCTTC. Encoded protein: CAITTGTLDNEQFF.

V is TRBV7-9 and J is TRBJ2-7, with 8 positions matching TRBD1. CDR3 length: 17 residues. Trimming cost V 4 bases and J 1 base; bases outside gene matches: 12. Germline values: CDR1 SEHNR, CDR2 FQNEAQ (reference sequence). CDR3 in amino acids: CASSSTSGDRRSYEQYF. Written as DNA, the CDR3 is TGTGCCAGCAGCTCAACCTCCGGGGACAGGAGATCCTACGAGCAGTACTTC.

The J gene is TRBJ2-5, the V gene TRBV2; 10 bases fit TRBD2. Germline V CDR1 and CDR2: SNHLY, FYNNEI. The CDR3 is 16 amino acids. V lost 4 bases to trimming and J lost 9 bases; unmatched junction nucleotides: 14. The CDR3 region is CASSAGSGRARGAQYF. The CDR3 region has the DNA TGTGCCAGCAGTGCGGGGAGCGGGAGGGCCCGGGGGGCCCAGTACTTC.

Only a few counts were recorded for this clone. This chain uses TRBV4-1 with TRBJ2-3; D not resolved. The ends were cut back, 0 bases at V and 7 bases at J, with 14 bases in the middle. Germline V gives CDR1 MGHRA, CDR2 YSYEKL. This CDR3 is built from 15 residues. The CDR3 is CASSQDHNHMNTQYF. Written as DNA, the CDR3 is TGCGCCAGCAGCCAAGATCACAATCACATGAATACGCAGTATTTT.

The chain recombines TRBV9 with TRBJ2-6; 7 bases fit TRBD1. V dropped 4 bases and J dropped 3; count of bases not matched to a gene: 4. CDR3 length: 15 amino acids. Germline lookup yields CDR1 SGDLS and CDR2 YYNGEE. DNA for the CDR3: TGTGCCAGCAGCCGCACAGGGGTTGGGGCCAACGTCCTGACTTTC. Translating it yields CASSRTGVGANVLTF.

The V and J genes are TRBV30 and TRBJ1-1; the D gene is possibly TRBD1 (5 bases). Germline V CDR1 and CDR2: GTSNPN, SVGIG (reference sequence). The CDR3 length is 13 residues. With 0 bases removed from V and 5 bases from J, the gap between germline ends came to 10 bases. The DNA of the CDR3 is TGTGCCTGGAGTGTTTTTGGGGGGACTGAAGCTTTCTTT. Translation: CAWSVFGGTEAFF.

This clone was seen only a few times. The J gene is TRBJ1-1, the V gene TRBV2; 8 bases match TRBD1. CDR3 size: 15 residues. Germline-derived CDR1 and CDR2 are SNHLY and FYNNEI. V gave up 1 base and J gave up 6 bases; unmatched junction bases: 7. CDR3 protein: CASSEGGTGGAEAFF. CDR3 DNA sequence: TGTGCCAGCAGTGAAGGAGGGACAGGAGGGGCTGAAGCTTTCTTT.

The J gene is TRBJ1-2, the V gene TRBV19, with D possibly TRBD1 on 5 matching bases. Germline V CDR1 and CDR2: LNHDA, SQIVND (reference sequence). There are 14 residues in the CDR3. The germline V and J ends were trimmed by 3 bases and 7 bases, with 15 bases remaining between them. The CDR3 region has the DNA TGTGCCAGTAGTATTACTGGGCAGGGTGGTGGCTACACCTTC. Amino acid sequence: CASSITGQGGGYTF.

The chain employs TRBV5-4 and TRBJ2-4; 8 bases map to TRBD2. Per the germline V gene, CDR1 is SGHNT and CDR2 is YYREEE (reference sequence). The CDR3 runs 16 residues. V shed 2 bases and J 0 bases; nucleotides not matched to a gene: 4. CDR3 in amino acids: CASSFGGALAKNIQYF. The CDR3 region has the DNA TGTGCCAGCAGCTTCGGGGGGGCCCTAGCCAAAAACATTCAGTACTTC. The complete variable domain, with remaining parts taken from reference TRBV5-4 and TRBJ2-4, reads ETGVTQSPTHLIKTRGQQVTLRCSSQSGHNTVSWYQQALGQGPQFIFQYYREEENGRGNFPPRFSGLQFPNYSSELNVNALELDDSALYLCASSFGGALAKNIQYFGAGTRLSVL.

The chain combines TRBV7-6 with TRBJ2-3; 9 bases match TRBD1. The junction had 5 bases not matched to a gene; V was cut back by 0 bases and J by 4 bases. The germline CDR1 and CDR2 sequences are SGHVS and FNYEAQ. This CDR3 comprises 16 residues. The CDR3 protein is CASSLAGQGGADTQYF. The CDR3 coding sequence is TGTGCCAGCAGCTTAGCGGGACAGGGAGGGGCAGATACGCAGTATTTT. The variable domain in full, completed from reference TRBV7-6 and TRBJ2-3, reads GAGVSQSPRYKVTKRGQDVALRCDPISGHVSLYWYRQALGQGPEFLTYFNYEAQQDKSGLPNDRFSAERPEGSISTLTIQRTEQRDSAMYRCASSLAGQGGADTQYFGPGTRLTVL.